The entry below describes one TCR beta chain. CDR3 length: 13 residues. J was trimmed by 4 bases and V by 6 bases; bases with no gene match: 6. Per germline, CDR1 MNHEY and CDR2 SVGAGI. This entry belongs to a study of blood T cell repertoires in COVID-19. Profiled with immunoSEQ multiplex PCR; TCRdb holds only in-frame clones, not every one. The sample carries roughly 74,000 clones, 84% recorded once. Sequencing used peripheral blood. The TCR was taken from a man between 65 and 80 years old with acute or convalescent COVID-19. The chain has TRBV6-5 and TRBJ2-7; the match to TRBD1 covers 7 bases. In DNA, the CDR3 is TGTGCCAGCAGCAGAACAGGGGAGTACGAGCAGTACTTC. This encodes CASSRTGEYEQYF.